This T cell receptor beta chain came from a study of CD8 T cells in ankylosing spondylitis. 5'-RACE, quantitative and with molecular barcodes, yielded the TCR beta libraries. TCRdb reprocessed the 5' RACE reads via MiXCR and lists one record per CDR3 protein. The sample lists some 140,000 distinct CDR3 sequences, roughly 8.8% occurring once. This clonotype occurred many times. V lost 8 bases, J lost 0 bases, and 8 bases lay in between. This CDR3 contains 13 residues. Material for sequencing was synovial fluid, either unsorted or a sorted T cell fraction (not recorded which). The TCR originated in a male donor with ankylosing spondylitis. This chain joins TRBV12-3 or TRBV12-4 and TRBJ1-3; the D is unclear. The CDR3 loop is CASSIYSGNTIYF. CDR3 nucleotides: TGTGCCAGCTCTATCTACTCTGGAAACACCATATATTTT.